The 5 T cell receptor beta chains presented below share a single source sample, sequenced in a study of blood T cell repertoires in COVID-19. This table comes from immunoSEQ multiplex PCR, and its TCRdb copy is limited to in-frame clones, with some not included. The sample records approximately 200,000 clones, 75% to 90% being singletons. The specimen was PBMCs or T cells enriched from blood (not recorded which). These TCRs come from a woman in her 30s who had been exposed to COVID-19.

The chain combines TRBV5-1 with TRBJ1-2; D may be TRBD1 (5 bases). Looked up from germline, CDR1 is SGHRS and CDR2 is YFSETQ. The CDR3 totals 15 residues. Between the trimmed V and J ends, which lost 4 bases and 0 bases, there was a span of 13 bases. CDR3 sequence: CASSKELGANYGYTF. CDR3 DNA: TGCGCCAGCAGCAAAGAGCTAGGGGCTAACTATGGCTACACCTTC.

The CDR3 region has the DNA TGTGCCAGCAGTGATAGTACAGGAAGGTATAATTCACCCCTCCACTTT. Protein product: CASSDSTGRYNSPLHF. The chain is built from TRBV2 and TRBJ1-6, with D maybe TRBD1 (5 bases). Trimming removed 3 bases at V and 4 bases at J, with 13 bases between. The length of the CDR3 is 16 residues. Looked up from germline, CDR1 is SNHLY and CDR2 is FYNNEI.

This rearrangement joins TRBV7-8 to TRBJ2-1; tentatively, D is TRBD2 (5 bases). Trimming took off 5 bases at V and 0 bases at J, with 26 bases between the two ends. The V gene's germline CDR1 is SGHVS and CDR2 FQNEAQ. There are 20 residues in the CDR3. The CDR3 loop is CASSPWRQRYSRSSYNEQFF. CDR3 sequence (DNA): TGTGCCAGCAGCCCGTGGAGGCAGAGGTATTCCCGAAGCTCCTACAATGAGCAGTTCTTC.

The DNA of the CDR3 is TGTGCCAGTAATTCGGCGGGGGGGCTGGTTGAGCAGTTCTTC. It is translated as CASNSAGGLVEQFF. The chain has TRBV19 and TRBJ2-1; 9 bases are shared with TRBD2. V lost 7 bases, J lost 9 bases, and 10 bases stayed unmatched. CDR1 and CDR2 from the germline V gene are LNHDA and SQIVND (reference sequence). CDR3 length equals 14 residues.

CDR3 DNA: TGTGCCAGCAGCGAAACGATAGCGGGGGGAAGCACAGATACGCAGTATTTT. Translated, it gives CASSETIAGGSTDTQYF. The V and J genes are TRBV5-6 and TRBJ2-3; 10 nucleotides line up with TRBD2. Looked up from germline, CDR1 is SGHDT and CDR2 is YYEEEE. The length of the CDR3 is 17 residues. V trimming: 4 bases; J trimming: 0 bases; junction bases outside the gene matches: 8.